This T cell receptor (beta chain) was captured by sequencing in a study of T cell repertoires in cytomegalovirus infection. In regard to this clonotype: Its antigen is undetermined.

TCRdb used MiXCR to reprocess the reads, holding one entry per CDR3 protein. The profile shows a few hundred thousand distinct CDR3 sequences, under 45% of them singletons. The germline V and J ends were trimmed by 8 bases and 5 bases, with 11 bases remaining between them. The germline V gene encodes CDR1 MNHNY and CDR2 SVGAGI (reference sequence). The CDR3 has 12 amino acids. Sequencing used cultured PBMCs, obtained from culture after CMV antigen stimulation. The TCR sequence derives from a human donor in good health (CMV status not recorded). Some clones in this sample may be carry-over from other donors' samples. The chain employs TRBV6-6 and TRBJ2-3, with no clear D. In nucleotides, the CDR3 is TGTGCCAGCTCCCGAGAGCTAGATACGCAGTATTTT. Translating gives CASSRELDTQYF.